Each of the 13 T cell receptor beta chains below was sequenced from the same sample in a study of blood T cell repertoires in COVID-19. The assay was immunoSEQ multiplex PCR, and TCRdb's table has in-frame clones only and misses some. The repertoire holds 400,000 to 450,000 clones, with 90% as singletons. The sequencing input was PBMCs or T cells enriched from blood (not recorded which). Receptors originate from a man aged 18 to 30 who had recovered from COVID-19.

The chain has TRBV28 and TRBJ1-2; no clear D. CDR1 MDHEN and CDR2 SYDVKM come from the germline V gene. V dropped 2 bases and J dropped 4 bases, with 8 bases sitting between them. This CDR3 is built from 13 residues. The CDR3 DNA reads TGTGCCAGCAGTTTAACCGGGGTCTATGGCTACACCTTC. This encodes CASSLTGVYGYTF.

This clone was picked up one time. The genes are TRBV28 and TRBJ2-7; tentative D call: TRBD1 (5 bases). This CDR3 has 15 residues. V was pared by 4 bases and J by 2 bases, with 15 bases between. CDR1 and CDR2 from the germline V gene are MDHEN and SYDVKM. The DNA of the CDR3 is TGTGCCAGCAGTTCCATCTTAACAGGAACCTACGAGCAGTACTTC. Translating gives CASSSILTGTYEQYF. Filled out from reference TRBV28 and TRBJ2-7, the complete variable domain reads DVKVTQSSRYLVKRTGEKVFLECVQDMDHENMFWYRQDPGLGLRLIYFSYDVKMKEKGDIPEGYSVSREKKERFSLILESASTNQTSMYLCASSSILTGTYEQYFGPGTRLTVT.

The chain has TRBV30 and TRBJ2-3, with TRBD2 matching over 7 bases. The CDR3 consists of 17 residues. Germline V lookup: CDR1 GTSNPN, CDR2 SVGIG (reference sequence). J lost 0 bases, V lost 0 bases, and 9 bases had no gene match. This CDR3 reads CAWSVHGRKPSTDTQYF. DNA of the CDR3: TGTGCCTGGAGTGTACACGGGAGGAAGCCGAGCACAGATACGCAGTATTTT.

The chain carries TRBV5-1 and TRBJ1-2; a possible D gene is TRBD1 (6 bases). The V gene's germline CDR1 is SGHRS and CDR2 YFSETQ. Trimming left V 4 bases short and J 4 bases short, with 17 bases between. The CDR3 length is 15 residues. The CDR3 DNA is TGCGCCAGCAGCGGTATTCAGGGGAACAGCTATGGCTACACCTTC. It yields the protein CASSGIQGNSYGYTF.

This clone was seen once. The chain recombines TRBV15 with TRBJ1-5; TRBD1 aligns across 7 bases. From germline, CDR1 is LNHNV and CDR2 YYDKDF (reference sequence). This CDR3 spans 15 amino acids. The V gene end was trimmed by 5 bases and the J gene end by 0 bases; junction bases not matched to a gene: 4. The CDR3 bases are TGTGCCACCAGCGAGGGACAGTATAGCAATCAGCCCCAGCATTTT. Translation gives CATSEGQYSNQPQHF.

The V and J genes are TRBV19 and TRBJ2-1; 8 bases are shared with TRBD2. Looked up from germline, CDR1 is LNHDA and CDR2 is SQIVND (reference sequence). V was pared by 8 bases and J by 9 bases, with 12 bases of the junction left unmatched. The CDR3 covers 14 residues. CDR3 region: CASSRAGASGEQFF. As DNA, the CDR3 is TGTGCCAGTTCCCGAGCGGGGGCCAGCGGTGAGCAGTTCTTC.

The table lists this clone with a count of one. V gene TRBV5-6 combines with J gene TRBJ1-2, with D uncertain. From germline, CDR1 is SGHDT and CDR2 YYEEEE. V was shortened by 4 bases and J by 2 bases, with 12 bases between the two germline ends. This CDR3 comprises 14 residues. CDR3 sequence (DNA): TGTGCCAGCAGCGCGGCCGGGAGAAACTATGGCTACACCTTC. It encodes CASSAAGRNYGYTF.

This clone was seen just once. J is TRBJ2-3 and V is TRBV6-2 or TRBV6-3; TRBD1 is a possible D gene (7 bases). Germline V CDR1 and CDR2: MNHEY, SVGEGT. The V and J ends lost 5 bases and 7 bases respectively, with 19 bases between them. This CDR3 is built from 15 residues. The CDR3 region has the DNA TGTGCCAGCAGTCCCCTTGCGGGACAGCCGAATACGCAGTATTTT. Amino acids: CASSPLAGQPNTQYF.

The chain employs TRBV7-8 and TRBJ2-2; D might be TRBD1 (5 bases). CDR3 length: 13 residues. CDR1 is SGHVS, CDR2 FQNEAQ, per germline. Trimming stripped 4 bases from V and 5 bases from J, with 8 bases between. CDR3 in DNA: TGTGCCAGCAGCTCCAGGGTTACCGGGGAGCTGTTTTTT. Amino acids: CASSSRVTGELFF.

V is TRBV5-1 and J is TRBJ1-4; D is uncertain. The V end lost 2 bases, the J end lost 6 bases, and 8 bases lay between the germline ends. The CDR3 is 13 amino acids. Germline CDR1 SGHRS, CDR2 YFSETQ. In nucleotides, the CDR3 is TGCGCCAGCAGCTTAACAGTTGATGAAAAACTGTTTTTT. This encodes CASSLTVDEKLFF.

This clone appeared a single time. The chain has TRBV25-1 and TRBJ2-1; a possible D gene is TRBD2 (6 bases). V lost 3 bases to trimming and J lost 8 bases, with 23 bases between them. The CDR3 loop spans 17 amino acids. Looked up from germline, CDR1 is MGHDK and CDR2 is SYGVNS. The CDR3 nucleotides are TGTGCCAGCAGTGACATTAGCGGACGGTACTCTAGCTATGAGCAGTTCTTC. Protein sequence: CASSDISGRYSSYEQFF. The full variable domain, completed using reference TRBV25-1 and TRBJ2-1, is EADIYQTPRYLVIGTGKKITLECSQTMGHDKMYWYQQDPGMELHLIHYSYGVNSTEKGDLSSESTVSRIRTEHFPLTLESARPSHTSQYLCASSDISGRYSSYEQFFGPGTRLTVL.

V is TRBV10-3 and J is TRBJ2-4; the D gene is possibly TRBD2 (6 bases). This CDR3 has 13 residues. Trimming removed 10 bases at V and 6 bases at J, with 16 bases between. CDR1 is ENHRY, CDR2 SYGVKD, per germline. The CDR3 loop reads CATSGELGNIQYF. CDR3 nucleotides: TGTGCCACCTCGGGAGAACTGGGAAACATTCAGTACTTC.

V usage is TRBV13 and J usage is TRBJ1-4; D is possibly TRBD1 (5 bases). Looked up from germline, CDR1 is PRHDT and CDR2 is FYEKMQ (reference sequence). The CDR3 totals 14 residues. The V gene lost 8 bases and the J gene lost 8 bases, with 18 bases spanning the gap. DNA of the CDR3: TGTGCCAGCGTCAACAGGCGTGCTATGGAAAAACTGTTTTTT. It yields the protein CASVNRRAMEKLFF.